This T cell receptor beta chain was identified during a study of shared clonotypes between healthy human individuals. Study information: The plates for each donor numbered three CD4 naive, three CD4 memory, two CD8 naive and one CD8 memory.

The germline CDR1 and CDR2 sequences are SGHRS and YFSETQ. V lost 2 bases and J lost 6, with 14 bases in between. The CDR3 spans 15 residues. The protocol was immunoSEQ multiplex PCR, while the TCRdb copy is restricted to in-frame clones and leaves out a portion. The sample holds roughly 640,000 clones; about 97% are singletons and the top ten take roughly 0.055%. Nashville, Tennessee was home to all donors, each a Caucasian adult. General study findings and limits: Richness estimates generally favored naive over memory subsets.

As for this clone: Its antigen is currently unknown.

V is TRBV5-1 and J is TRBJ2-2, with D possibly matching TRBD2 (5 bases). This TCR came from a woman in her 30s in good health. The sequencing input was naive CD4+ T cells sorted from blood. Noted subset: CD45RA+ positively selected. CDR3 residues: CASSFEGPSAGELFF. As DNA, the CDR3 is TGCGCCAGCAGCTTTGAGGGCCCGTCGGCCGGGGAGCTGTTTTTT. The full variable domain, rest sourced from reference TRBV5-1 and TRBJ2-2, is KAGVTQTPRYLIKTRGQQVTLSCSPISGHRSVSWYQQTPGQGLQFLFEYFSETQRNKGNFPGRFSGRQFSNSRSEMNVSTLELGDSALYLCASSFEGPSAGELFFGEGSRLTVL.